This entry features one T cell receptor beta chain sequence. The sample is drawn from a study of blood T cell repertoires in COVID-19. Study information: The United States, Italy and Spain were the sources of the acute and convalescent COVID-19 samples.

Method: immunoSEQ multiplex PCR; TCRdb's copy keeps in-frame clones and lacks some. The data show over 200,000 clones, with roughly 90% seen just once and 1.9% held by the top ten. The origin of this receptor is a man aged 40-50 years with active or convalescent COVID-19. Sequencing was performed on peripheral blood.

The chain's CDR3 is CASSGGTDMNQPQHF. Written as DNA, the CDR3 is TGTGCCAGCAGCGGTGGGACAGACATGAATCAGCCCCAGCATTTT. The J gene is TRBJ1-5, the V gene TRBV3-1 (or the pseudogene TRBV3-2), with 7 positions matching TRBD1. J gave up 4 bases and V 5 bases, and 8 bases lay outside the gene matches. The CDR3 is 15 residues long. Germline V lookup: CDR1 LGHDT, CDR2 YNNKEL (reference sequence).